The 11 T cell receptor beta chains below all came from one sample that was sequenced in a study of PD-1 blockade in classical Hodgkin lymphoma. Some clones are missing from TCRdb's copy, which holds only in-frame ones; the method was immunoSEQ multiplex PCR. The table has 25,000 to 35,000 clones, approximately 70% seen once; the top ten hold almost 4%. Relapse after autologous stem cell transplantation occurred in every patient, and brentuximab vedotin exposure varied. The sample in question was peripheral blood mononuclear cells (PBMCs), obtained before the second cycle of nivolumab. The receptors shown here come from a human donor with classical Hodgkin lymphoma.

This sequence joins TRBV5-1 and TRBJ2-1, with 8 bases that match TRBD2. V lost 3 bases to trimming and J lost 1 base; unmatched junction nucleotides: 3. This CDR3 has 15 amino acids. CDR1 is SGHRS and CDR2 is YFSETQ in the germline V gene. Here the CDR3 DNA reads TGCGCCAGCAGCTCTTTAGCGGGGTCCTACAATGAGCAGTTCTTC. Translated, it gives CASSSLAGSYNEQFF.

The CDR3 loop is CASSNGLTEAFF. The CDR3, as DNA: TGCGCCAGCAGCAACGGACTTACTGAAGCTTTCTTT. The gene calls are TRBV4-1 and TRBJ1-1; D not certain. Germline lookup yields CDR1 MGHRA and CDR2 YSYEKL. Trimming shortened V by 5 bases and J by 5 bases, and 9 bases separated the two germline ends. This CDR3 contains 12 residues.

For the CDR3, the DNA is TGCGCCAGCAGCTTGAGGGCCCAGAGGACCGATACAGGGGTGGTCTACGAGCAGTACTTC. Translation: CASSLRAQRTDTGVVYEQYF. This chain connects TRBV5-1 to TRBJ2-7; TRBD1 aligns across 7 bases. Germline V gene data show CDR1 as SGHRS and CDR2 as YFSETQ. V dropped 1 base and J dropped 3; count of bases not matched to a gene: 22. The length of the CDR3 is 20 residues.

This clone was counted once. J is TRBJ1-1 and V is TRBV7-9, with no clear D. The CDR3 sequence is 13 residues long. V was shortened by 4 bases and J by 3 bases, with 9 bases between the two germline ends. Per the germline V gene, CDR1 is SEHNR and CDR2 is FQNEAQ (reference sequence). The CDR3 spells CASSSLRDTEAFF. In nucleotides, the CDR3 is TGTGCCAGCAGCTCCCTGCGGGACACTGAAGCTTTCTTT.

This chain connects TRBV9 to TRBJ2-2, with D perhaps matching TRBD1 (6 bases). CDR3 length equals 14 residues. CDR1 and CDR2 (germline): SGDLS, YYNGEE. Trimming shortened V by 4 bases and J by 5 bases, and 12 bases separated the two germline ends. CDR3 region: CASSPSQGTGELFF. The CDR3 nucleotides are TGTGCCAGCAGCCCAAGTCAGGGGACCGGGGAGCTGTTTTTT. Looking up the rest from reference TRBV9 and TRBJ2-2 gives the full variable domain: DSGVTQTPKHLITATGQRVTLRCSPRSGDLSVYWYQQSLDQGLQFLIQYYNGEERAKGNILERFSAQQFPDLHSELNLSSLELGDSALYFCASSPSQGTGELFFGEGSRLTVL.

The chain has TRBV7-9 and TRBJ2-1; D is uncertain. The germline V gene has CDR1 SEHNR and CDR2 FQNEAQ (reference sequence). The CDR3 is made up of 13 amino acids. Trimming removed 0 bases at V and 10 bases at J, with 10 bases between. The CDR3 protein is CASSLAPADEQFF. The CDR3 DNA reads TGTGCCAGCAGCTTAGCGCCGGCGGACGAGCAGTTCTTC.

This chain connects TRBV4-1 to TRBJ2-3; TRBD2 agrees at 8 bases. V shed 0 bases and J 2 bases; nucleotides not matched to a gene: 10. Germline lookup yields CDR1 MGHRA and CDR2 YSYEKL. This CDR3 has 18 amino acids. CDR3 DNA sequence: TGCGCCAGCAGCCAAGATCGCGAGCGGGGGCCGATCACAGATACGCAGTATTTT. This gives the protein CASSQDRERGPITDTQYF.

This chain uses TRBV30 with TRBJ2-7; D is perhaps TRBD1 (5 bases). Deletions cut 3 bases from V and 5 bases from J, with 5 bases between. Germline V lookup: CDR1 GTSNPN, CDR2 SVGIG (reference sequence). CDR3 size: 10 residues. CDR3 residues: CAWRGHEQYF. The CDR3 DNA is TGTGCCTGGAGGGGGCACGAGCAGTACTTC.

The chain joins TRBV6-1 to TRBJ2-1; TRBD2 agrees at 7 bases. This CDR3 region has 16 residues. Trimming cost V 1 base and J 7 bases; bases outside gene matches: 10. Per germline, CDR1 MNHNS and CDR2 SASEGT. The CDR3 coding sequence is TGTGCCAGCAGTGAAGGCGGACTAGGGCGGCAAAATGAGCAGTTCTTC. Amino acid sequence: CASSEGGLGRQNEQFF.

This clone was detected a few times. The chain couples TRBV30 to TRBJ2-3; D gene unclear. CDR3 size: 11 residues. Germline CDR1 is GTSNPN and CDR2 is SVGIG (reference sequence). Trimming stripped 0 bases from V and 5 bases from J, with 3 bases between. CDR3 region: CAWSVLDTQYF. CDR3 DNA sequence: TGTGCCTGGAGTGTGTTAGATACGCAGTATTTT.

The table lists this clone with a few counts. V and J are TRBV5-1 and TRBJ2-2; 7 bases are a match to TRBD1. This CDR3 has 17 residues. The V and J ends lost 4 bases and 0 bases, in that order; junction bases with no gene match: 9. Germline loops: CDR1 SGHRS, CDR2 YFSETQ. This chain's CDR3 is CASSPRRQGANTGELFF. DNA for the CDR3: TGCGCCAGCAGCCCCAGACGCCAGGGGGCGAACACCGGGGAGCTGTTTTTT.